Given below is one TCR beta chain in context. The table came from immunoSEQ multiplex PCR; TCRdb's copy has only in-frame clones and leaves some out. In the table there are 250,000 to 300,000 clones, around nine tenths of which are singletons. These data originate in a study of blood T cell repertoires in COVID-19. About the study: In Cohort 3, a recovered donor had either two negative PCRs, clearance, or symptom resolution.

The sample consisted of PBMCs or T cells enriched from blood (not recorded which). The receptor comes from a woman aged 60 to 75 in a cohort exposed to, infected with or recovered from COVID-19 (not recorded which).

CDR3 amino acids: CASSPKDRTSGNTIYF. CDR3 DNA: TGTGCCAGCAGCCCGAAGGACAGGACTTCTGGAAACACCATATATTTT. V usage is TRBV27 and J usage is TRBJ1-3, with TRBD1 matching over 7 bases. The J segment lost 1 base and the V segment lost 6 bases, leaving 9 bases of the junction unmatched. The CDR3 consists of 16 residues. Germline CDR1 reads MNHEY; CDR2 reads SMNVEV (reference sequence).